This T cell receptor (beta chain) originates from a study of graft-versus-host responses after intestinal transplantation. As for the study in general: Transplantation in recipients was multivisceral, liver-intestinal, or isolated intestinal. Findings of the study overall: GvH clones were found in recipient marrow; some appeared first in ileum or blood.

Looked up from germline, CDR1 is SGHKS and CDR2 is YYEKEE (reference sequence). This CDR3 has 14 residues. V lost 0 bases to trimming and J lost 0 bases, with 3 bases between them. On this clone: The target antigen is unknown. The same CDR3 arises from other DNA sequences in this sample as well.

Profiled with immunoSEQ multiplex PCR; TCRdb holds only in-frame clones, not every one. This table has approximately 130,000 clones, about 92% appearing once. The rearrangement uses TRBV5-5 and TRBJ2-2; D remains unclear. Sequenced material: unstimulated CD4+ T cells sorted from spleen or lymph node cells, taken before intestinal transplant. This TCR came from a human donor who received an intestinal transplant. The CDR3 region is CASSLGPNTGELFF. In DNA, the CDR3 is TGTGCCAGCAGCTTGGGGCCGAACACCGGGGAGCTGTTTTTT. The variable domain in full, with the rest retrieved from reference TRBV5-5 and TRBJ2-2, is DAGVTQSPTHLIKTRGQQVTLRCSPISGHKSVSWYQQVLGQGPQFIFQYYEKEERGRGNFPDRFSARQFPNYSSELNVNALLLGDSALYLCASSLGPNTGELFFGEGSRLTVL.